These 9 T cell receptor beta chains were all obtained from the same sample, sequenced in a study of shared clonotypes between healthy human individuals. Clones were read by immunoSEQ multiplex PCR, and TCRdb kept only the in-frame ones, dropping some. This sample has more than 450,000 clones, with about four fifths found just once. Sequencing input: PBMCs. The receptors derive from a woman aged 40 to 55 in good health. Some clones in this sample may be carry-over from other donors' samples.

The CDR3 DNA follows: TGTGCCAGCAGCTTAGGGACACCACCTACGGAGCAGTACTTC. Translated, it gives CASSLGTPPTEQYF. The rearrangement uses TRBV7-3 and TRBJ2-7, with D possibly TRBD1 on 6 matching bases. The V end lost 2 bases, the J end lost 7 bases, and 15 bases lay between the germline ends. The CDR3 is 14 residues long. Germline V gene data show CDR1 as SGHTA and CDR2 as FQGTGA.

V usage is TRBV5-1 and J usage is TRBJ2-3; 10 bases are shared with TRBD2. After removal of 0 bases from V and 5 bases from J, the junction contained 12 bases not matched to a gene. Germline values: CDR1 SGHRS, CDR2 YFSETQ. This CDR3 region has 18 residues. CDR3 region: CASSLAGNSGRAGDTQYF. The DNA of the CDR3 is TGCGCCAGCAGCTTGGCCGGCAACAGCGGGAGGGCAGGAGATACGCAGTATTTT.

The rearrangement links TRBV11-2 to TRBJ1-5; D not certain. The CDR3 contains 14 residues. Trimming shortened V by 5 bases and J by 7 bases, and 15 bases separated the two germline ends. Looked up from germline, CDR1 is SGHAT and CDR2 is FQNNGV. The CDR3 region has the DNA TGTGCCAGCAGCGCAAAAGGTGTAGGACAGCCCCAGCATTTT. Its protein is CASSAKGVGQPQHF.

This chain uses TRBV29-1 with TRBJ2-2; possibly TRBD1 for D (5 bases). Trimming took off 3 bases at V and 8 bases at J, with 7 bases between the two ends. Germline values: CDR1 SQVTM, CDR2 ANQGSEA. The CDR3 spans 11 residues. DNA of the CDR3: TGCAGCGTTGAGAGGACAGGGGAGCTGTTTTTT. Protein sequence: CSVERTGELFF.

The chain links TRBV5-1 to TRBJ1-2; 10 nucleotides align to TRBD1. CDR1 SGHRS and CDR2 YFSETQ come from the germline V gene. The CDR3 runs 14 residues. V was clipped by 3 bases and J by 8 bases; unmatched bases: 7. Here the CDR3 reads CASSSGTGVGGYTF. Here the CDR3 DNA reads TGCGCCAGCAGCTCCGGGACAGGGGTGGGCGGCTACACCTTC.

The chain couples TRBV28 to TRBJ2-1, with 7 bases aligning to TRBD2. CDR1 is MDHEN, CDR2 SYDVKM, per germline. The CDR3 has 14 amino acids. With V trimmed by 7 bases and J by 1 base, 4 bases remained unmatched. This CDR3 reads CASNGRQSYNEQFF. The CDR3 nucleotides read TGTGCCAGCAACGGGAGGCAGTCCTACAATGAGCAGTTCTTC.

The gene calls are TRBV7-9 and TRBJ2-3; D possibly matches TRBD1 or TRBD2 (6 bases each). The CDR3 is 17 amino acids. V lost 3 bases and J 0 bases, leaving 16 bases between the germline ends. Germline assignment: CDR1 SEHNR and CDR2 FQNEAQ (reference sequence). CDR3 DNA sequence: TGTGCCAGCAGCTTGCGGTCGGGGGCGCCAAGCACAGATACGCAGTATTTT. Its protein product is CASSLRSGAPSTDTQYF.

This chain links TRBV5-4 with TRBJ2-2, with TRBD2 as a possible D gene (6 bases). The CDR3 sequence is 15 residues long. V dropped 2 bases and J dropped 1 base, with 9 bases sitting between them. CDR1 is SGHNT and CDR2 is YYREEE in the germline V gene (reference sequence). CDR3 nucleotides: TGTGCCAGCAGCTTAAGGACTAAGAACACCGGGGAGCTGTTTTTT. It yields the protein CASSLRTKNTGELFF.

This rearrangement joins TRBV19 to TRBJ2-7, with 9 positions matching TRBD1. The CDR3 runs 15 residues. Germline CDR1 and CDR2: LNHDA and SQIVND (reference sequence). Trimming at V came to 5 bases and at J to 4 bases, leaving 9 bases not matched to a gene. CDR3 coding DNA: TGTGCCAGTAGTCCCGCGGACAGGGGAAATTACGAGCAGTACTTC. This translates into CASSPADRGNYEQYF.